The 22 T cell receptor beta chains presented below share a single source sample, sequenced in a study of T cells after yellow fever vaccination. TCRdb called the 5' RACE reads again in MiXCR, with one record for every CDR3 protein. This sample has fewer than 100,000 distinct CDR3 sequences; approximately 8.4% occur once, and the top ten carry approximately 17%. The source was CD8+ T cells not binding an NS4B(214-222) dextramer, sorted from PBMCs, collected around 16 days after the first yellow fever vaccination. The receptors here all came from a man aged 18-30 years who received the YFV17D yellow fever vaccine.

V usage is TRBV7-2 and J usage is TRBJ2-1, with a weak D call TRBD1 (6 bases). Germline CDR1 SGHTA, CDR2 FQGNSA. The CDR3 runs 14 residues. V was clipped by 5 bases and J by 5 bases, with 13 bases between them. The CDR3: CASSLRTADNEQFF. In DNA form, the CDR3 reads TGTGCCAGCAGCCTCCGGACAGCAGACAATGAGCAGTTCTTC.

The rearrangement uses TRBV11-2 and TRBJ2-3; D gene ambiguous. Trimming removed 0 bases from V and 1 base from J, with 5 bases in between. Germline CDR1 and CDR2: SGHAT and FQNNGV. This CDR3 comprises 14 residues. The DNA for the CDR3 is TGTGCCAGCAGCTTAGATTTTGGCACAGATACGCAGTATTTT. Its translation is CASSLDFGTDTQYF.

At least ten counts were recorded for this clonotype. This rearrangement joins TRBV6-4 to TRBJ2-1; TRBD2 matches at 9 bases. This CDR3 is 15 amino acids long. Trimming removed 0 bases from V and 10 bases from J; junction bases left unmatched: 7. Germline loops: CDR1 MRHNA, CDR2 SNTAGT. CDR3 sequence reads: CASSDSDSGGGEQFF. As DNA, the CDR3 is TGTGCCAGCAGTGACTCGGATAGCGGGGGTGGCGAGCAGTTCTTC.

The genes are TRBV28 and TRBJ2-1; 9 nucleotides align to TRBD2. CDR3 length: 18 amino acids. The J segment lost 4 bases and the V segment lost 1 base, leaving 11 bases of the junction unmatched. CDR1 and CDR2 (germline): MDHEN, SYDVKM. The CDR3 coding sequence is TGTGCCAGCAGTTTATTGTTGCCGCGGGGGGGTTCATACAATGAGCAGTTCTTC. Translation gives CASSLLLPRGGSYNEQFF.

This clonotype was seen a few times. The genes are TRBV7-3 and TRBJ1-1; D not certain. The CDR3 contains 12 residues. Germline V gives CDR1 SGHTA, CDR2 FQGTGA. Trimming left V 6 bases short and J 5 bases short, with 10 bases between. CDR3 sequence (DNA): TGTGCCAGCAGGGACCATGGGACTGAAGCTTTCTTT. This encodes CASRDHGTEAFF. Based on the CDR3 plus reference TRBV7-3 and TRBJ1-1, the full variable domain is GAGVSQTPSNKVTEKGKYVELRCDPISGHTALYWYRQSLGQGPEFLIYFQGTGAADDSGLPNDRFFAVRPEGSVSTLKIQRTERGDSAVYLCASRDHGTEAFFGQGTRLTVV.

This clonotype was detected a few times. The chain joins TRBV2 to TRBJ2-1, with TRBD2 identical over 7 bases. CDR1 is SNHLY and CDR2 is FYNNEI in the germline V gene. The CDR3 has 16 amino acids. The trim removed 6 bases at V and 0 bases at J, leaving 8 bases unmatched. Here the CDR3 DNA reads TGTGCCAGCAGGAATAGCGGGTCGAGCTCCTACAATGAGCAGTTCTTC. The encoded protein is CASRNSGSSSYNEQFF.

This clonotype was recorded a few times. The chain has TRBV30 and TRBJ2-7; TRBD1 agrees at 10 bases. V shed 7 bases and J 7 bases; nucleotides not matched to a gene: 19. The V gene's germline CDR1 is GTSNPN and CDR2 SVGIG (reference sequence). The CDR3 length is 16 residues. The CDR3 DNA reads TGTGCCTTATCAATTGACCCGGGACAGGGGCAAGGGGAGCAGTACTTC. Translated, it gives CALSIDPGQGQGEQYF.

This clonotype has just a few counts. This chain connects TRBV6-2 or TRBV6-3 to TRBJ2-2; TRBD2 aligns across 7 bases. The CDR3 has 16 amino acids. Germline V gene data show CDR1 as MNHEY and CDR2 as SVGEGT. J lost 1 base, V lost 0 bases, and 2 bases had no gene match. The CDR3 spells CASSYSASGNTGELFF. The DNA of the CDR3 is TGTGCCAGCAGTTACTCGGCTAGCGGGAACACCGGGGAGCTGTTTTTT.

The chain has TRBV5-4 and TRBJ1-1, with D unclear. Germline loops: CDR1 SGHNT, CDR2 YYREEE (reference sequence). This CDR3 region has 12 residues. V was clipped by 3 bases and J by 6 bases, with 9 bases between them. CDR3 amino acids: CASSWGRSEAFF. CDR3 DNA sequence: TGTGCCAGCAGCTGGGGTCGCTCTGAAGCTTTCTTT.

The chain employs TRBV5-1 and TRBJ2-1; TRBD2 might be the D (6 bases). The ends were cut back, 0 bases at V and 4 bases at J, with 8 bases in the middle. The V gene's germline CDR1 is SGHRS and CDR2 YFSETQ. The CDR3 contains 14 residues. The CDR3 spells CASSLGGIYNEQFF. CDR3 bases: TGCGCCAGCAGCTTGGGCGGGATTTACAATGAGCAGTTCTTC.

This chain connects TRBV29-1 to TRBJ1-1; TRBD1 matches at 7 bases. The germline gives CDR1 SQVTM, CDR2 ANQGSEA. With 2 bases clipped from V and 3 bases from J, the junction kept 9 bases outside the gene matches. This CDR3 comprises 15 residues. Here the CDR3 reads CSVETGQVEDTEAFF. Here the CDR3 DNA reads TGCAGCGTTGAAACCGGACAGGTTGAGGACACTGAAGCTTTCTTT.

V is TRBV11-2 and J is TRBJ2-5; 7 bases are shared with TRBD2. CDR3 length equals 17 residues. Germline loops: CDR1 SGHAT, CDR2 FQNNGV. Losses at the gene ends were 5 bases for V and 3 bases for J; bases not matched to a gene: 15. The CDR3 DNA reads as TGTGCCAGCAGCCTCTCCCCCCCCGGGACTACCGAAGAGACCCAGTACTTC. The encoded protein is CASSLSPPGTTEETQYF.

This chain connects TRBV5-1 to TRBJ2-3; 8 bases are shared with TRBD2. The CDR3 is 15 amino acids. J lost 0 bases, V lost 3 bases, and 3 bases had no gene match. In germline, CDR1 is SGHRS, CDR2 YFSETQ. The CDR3 loop is CASSYRGGSTDTQYF. The CDR3 nucleotides read TGCGCCAGCAGCTACCGGGGGGGGAGCACAGATACGCAGTATTTT.

This clonotype was seen repeatedly, ten times or more. The rearrangement joins TRBV19 to TRBJ2-3; 11 nucleotides align to TRBD2. Germline V CDR1 and CDR2: LNHDA, SQIVND (reference sequence). The V and J ends lost 5 bases and 5 bases, in that order; junction bases with no gene match: 6. The CDR3 is 15 amino acids. The CDR3 sequence: CASSRTSGSGDTQYF. The DNA of the CDR3 is TGTGCCAGTAGTCGGACTAGCGGGTCGGGAGATACGCAGTATTTT. The full variable domain, completed using reference TRBV19 and TRBJ2-3, is DGGITQSPKYLFRKEGQNVTLSCEQNLNHDAMYWYRQDPGQGLRLIYYSQIVNDFQKGDIAEGYSVSREKKESFPLTVTSAQKNPTAFYLCASSRTSGSGDTQYFGPGTRLTVL.

This clonotype came up many times. The V and J genes are TRBV25-1 and TRBJ1-3; D not resolved. This CDR3 region has 14 residues. V shed 8 bases and J shed 1 base, with 12 bases lying between them. From germline, CDR1 is MGHDK and CDR2 SYGVNS. DNA for the CDR3: TGTGCCAGCGGTCTAGGGAGTTCTGGAAACACCATATATTTT. Translating it yields CASGLGSSGNTIYF. Combining the CDR3 with reference TRBV25-1 and TRBJ1-3 gives the whole variable domain EADIYQTPRYLVIGTGKKITLECSQTMGHDKMYWYQQDPGMELHLIHYSYGVNSTEKGDLSSESTVSRIRTEHFPLTLESARPSHTSQYLCASGLGSSGNTIYFGEGSWLTVV.

The chain recombines TRBV10-2 with TRBJ2-7; 10 bases align to TRBD1. V gave up 3 bases and J gave up 4 bases; unmatched junction bases: 6. The CDR3 extends over 15 amino acids. Germline V lookup: CDR1 WSHSY, CDR2 SAAADI. In DNA form, the CDR3 reads TGCGCCAGCAGTGAAGGGGACAGGGGTTCGTACGAGCAGTACTTC. It yields the protein CASSEGDRGSYEQYF.

This clonotype was detected a few times. The V and J genes are TRBV7-9 and TRBJ2-5, with 8 bases matching TRBD1. Germline CDR1 reads SEHNR; CDR2 reads FQNEAQ (reference sequence). J gave up 5 bases and V 3 bases, and 11 bases lay outside the gene matches. The CDR3 totals 16 residues. The DNA for the CDR3 is TGTGCCAGCAGCTTGTTTGATAACAGGGGGAGGGAGACCCAGTACTTC. Residues: CASSLFDNRGRETQYF.

The chain has TRBV25-1 and TRBJ1-5; D is perhaps TRBD1 (6 bases). The CDR3 contains 15 residues. The germline gives CDR1 MGHDK, CDR2 SYGVNS. Trimming stripped 4 bases from V and 7 bases from J, with 17 bases between. This CDR3 reads CASSARNTGNQPQHF. The CDR3 coding sequence is TGTGCCAGCAGTGCCCGTAATACAGGGAACCAGCCCCAGCATTTT.

This clonotype was found many times. This rearrangement joins TRBV7-9 to TRBJ2-3; 10 bases map to TRBD2. Trimming at V came to 6 bases and at J to 0 bases, leaving 3 bases not matched to a gene. There are 15 residues in the CDR3. The V gene's germline CDR1 is SEHNR and CDR2 FQNEAQ (reference sequence). CDR3 residues: CASSFSGGSTDTQYF. The CDR3 DNA is TGTGCCAGCAGTTTTAGCGGGGGGAGCACAGATACGCAGTATTTT. Filled out from reference TRBV7-9 and TRBJ2-3, the complete variable domain reads DTGVSQNPRHKITKRGQNVTFRCDPISEHNRLYWYRQTLGQGPEFLTYFQNEAQLEKSRLLSDRFSAERPKGSFSTLEIQRTEQGDSAMYLCASSFSGGSTDTQYFGPGTRLTVL.

The chain employs TRBV4-3 and TRBJ1-1; D remains unclear. Trimming left V 0 bases short and J 11 bases short, with 16 bases between. Per the germline V gene, CDR1 is LGHNA and CDR2 is YSLEER. The CDR3 is 14 amino acids. CDR3 in amino acids: CASSQDFTRHPAFF. The CDR3 DNA is TGCGCCAGCAGCCAAGATTTCACCAGGCATCCCGCTTTCTTT.

This clonotype was seen only once. The chain joins TRBV20-1 to TRBJ2-1; the match to TRBD2 covers 7 bases. CDR3 length equals 13 residues. The ends lost 6 bases at V and 7 bases at J; junction bases unmatched: 9. Germline V gene lookup returns CDR1 DFQATT and CDR2 SNEGSKA (reference sequence). Here the CDR3 reads CSARSGVGNEQFF. CDR3 in DNA: TGCAGTGCGAGGAGCGGGGTTGGAAATGAGCAGTTCTTC.

This clonotype was observed a few times. The rearrangement uses TRBV4-2 and TRBJ1-3; weak D call: TRBD1 (5 bases). Germline assignment: CDR1 LGHNA and CDR2 YNFKEQ. This CDR3 has 16 residues. The V and J ends lost 0 bases and 3 bases respectively, with 12 bases between them. CDR3 coding DNA: TGTGCCAGCAGCCAAGATTTTCAGGGTAGTGGAAACACCATATATTTT. Amino acids: CASSQDFQGSGNTIYF.